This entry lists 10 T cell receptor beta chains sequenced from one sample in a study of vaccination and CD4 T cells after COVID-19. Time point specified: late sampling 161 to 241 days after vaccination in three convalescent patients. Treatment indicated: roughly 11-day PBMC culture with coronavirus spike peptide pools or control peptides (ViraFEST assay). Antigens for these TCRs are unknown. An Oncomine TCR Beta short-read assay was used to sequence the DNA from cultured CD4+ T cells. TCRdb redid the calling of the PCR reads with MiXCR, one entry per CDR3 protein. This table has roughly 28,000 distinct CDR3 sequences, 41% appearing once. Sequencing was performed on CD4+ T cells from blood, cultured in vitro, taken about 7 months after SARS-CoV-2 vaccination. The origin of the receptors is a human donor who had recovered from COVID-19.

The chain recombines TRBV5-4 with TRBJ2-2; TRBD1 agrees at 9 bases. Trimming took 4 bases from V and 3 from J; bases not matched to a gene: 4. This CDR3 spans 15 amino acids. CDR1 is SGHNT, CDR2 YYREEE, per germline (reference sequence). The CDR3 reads CASSRQGGDTGELFF. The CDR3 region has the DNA TGTGCCAGCAGCCGACAGGGGGGGGACACCGGGGAGCTGTTTTTT. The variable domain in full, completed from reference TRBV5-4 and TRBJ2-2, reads ETGVTQSPTHLIKTRGQQVTLRCSSQSGHNTVSWYQQALGQGPQFIFQYYREEENGRGNFPPRFSGLQFPNYSSELNVNALELDDSALYLCASSRQGGDTGELFFGEGSRLTVL.

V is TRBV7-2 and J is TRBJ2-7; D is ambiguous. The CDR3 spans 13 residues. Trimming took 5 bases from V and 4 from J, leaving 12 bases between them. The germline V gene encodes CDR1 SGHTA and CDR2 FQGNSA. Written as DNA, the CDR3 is TGTGCCAGCAGCCAGGACCGCCAGTACGAGCAGTACTTC. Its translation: CASSQDRQYEQYF.

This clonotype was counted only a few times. CDR3 in amino acids: CSAFWGAGDTQYF. The CDR3 DNA reads TGCAGTGCATTTTGGGGGGCCGGAGATACGCAGTATTTT. The V and J genes are TRBV20-1 and TRBJ2-3; D may correspond to TRBD1 or TRBD2 (6 bases each). Germline CDR1 and CDR2: DFQATT and SNEGSKA (reference sequence). The CDR3 is 13 amino acids. V was clipped by 6 bases and J by 5 bases, with 15 bases between them.

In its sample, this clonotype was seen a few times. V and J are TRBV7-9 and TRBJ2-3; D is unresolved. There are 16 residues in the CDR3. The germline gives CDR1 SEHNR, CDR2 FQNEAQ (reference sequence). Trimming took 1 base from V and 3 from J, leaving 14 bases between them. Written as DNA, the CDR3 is TGTGCCAGCAGCTTAGGGGCTAGTTTGGTAACAGATACGCAGTATTTT. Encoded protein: CASSLGASLVTDTQYF. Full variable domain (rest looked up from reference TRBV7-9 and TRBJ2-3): DTGVSQNPRHKITKRGQNVTFRCDPISEHNRLYWYRQTLGQGPEFLTYFQNEAQLEKSRLLSDRFSAERPKGSFSTLEIQRTEQGDSAMYLCASSLGASLVTDTQYFGPGTRLTVL.

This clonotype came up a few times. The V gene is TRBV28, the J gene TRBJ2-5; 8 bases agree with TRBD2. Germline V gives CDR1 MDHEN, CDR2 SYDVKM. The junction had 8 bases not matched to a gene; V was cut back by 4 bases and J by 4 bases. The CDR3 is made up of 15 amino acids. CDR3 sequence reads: CASSSRSGGGETQYF. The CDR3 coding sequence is TGTGCCAGCAGTTCACGGTCGGGAGGGGGAGAGACCCAGTACTTC.

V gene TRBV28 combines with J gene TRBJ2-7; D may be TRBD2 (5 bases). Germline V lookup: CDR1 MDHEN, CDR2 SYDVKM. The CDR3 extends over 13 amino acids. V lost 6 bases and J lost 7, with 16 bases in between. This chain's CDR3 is CASRAYKSGEQYF. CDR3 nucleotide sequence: TGTGCCAGCAGAGCTTACAAGAGCGGTGAGCAGTACTTC.

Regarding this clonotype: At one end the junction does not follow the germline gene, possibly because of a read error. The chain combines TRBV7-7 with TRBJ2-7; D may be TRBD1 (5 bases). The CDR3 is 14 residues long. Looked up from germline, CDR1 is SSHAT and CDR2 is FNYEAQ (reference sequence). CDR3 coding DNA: TGTGCTAGCACCCTTCTGGGGCCCGGGTACGAGCAGTACTTC. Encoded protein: CASTLLGPGYEQYF.

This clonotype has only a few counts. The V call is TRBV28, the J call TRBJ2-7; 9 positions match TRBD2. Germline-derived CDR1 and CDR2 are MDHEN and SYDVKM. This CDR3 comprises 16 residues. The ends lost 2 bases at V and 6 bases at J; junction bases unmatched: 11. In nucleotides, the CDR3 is TGTGCCAGCAGTTTAGGGGGTCCGGGACTAGCTTCCGAGCAGTACTTC. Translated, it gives CASSLGGPGLASEQYF.

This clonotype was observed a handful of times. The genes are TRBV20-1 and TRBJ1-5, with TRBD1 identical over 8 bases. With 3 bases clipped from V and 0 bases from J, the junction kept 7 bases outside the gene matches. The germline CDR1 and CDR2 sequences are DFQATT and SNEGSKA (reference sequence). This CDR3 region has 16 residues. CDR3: CSASAGQGNSNQPQHF. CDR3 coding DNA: TGCAGTGCTAGCGCCGGACAGGGAAATAGCAATCAGCCCCAGCATTTT.

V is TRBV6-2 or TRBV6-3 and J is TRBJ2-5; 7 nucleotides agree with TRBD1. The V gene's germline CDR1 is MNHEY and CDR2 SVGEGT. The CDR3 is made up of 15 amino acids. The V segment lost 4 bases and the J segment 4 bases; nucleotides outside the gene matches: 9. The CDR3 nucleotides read TGTGCCAGCAGTTTCAATGACAGGGCGAGAGAGACCCAGTACTTC. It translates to CASSFNDRARETQYF.